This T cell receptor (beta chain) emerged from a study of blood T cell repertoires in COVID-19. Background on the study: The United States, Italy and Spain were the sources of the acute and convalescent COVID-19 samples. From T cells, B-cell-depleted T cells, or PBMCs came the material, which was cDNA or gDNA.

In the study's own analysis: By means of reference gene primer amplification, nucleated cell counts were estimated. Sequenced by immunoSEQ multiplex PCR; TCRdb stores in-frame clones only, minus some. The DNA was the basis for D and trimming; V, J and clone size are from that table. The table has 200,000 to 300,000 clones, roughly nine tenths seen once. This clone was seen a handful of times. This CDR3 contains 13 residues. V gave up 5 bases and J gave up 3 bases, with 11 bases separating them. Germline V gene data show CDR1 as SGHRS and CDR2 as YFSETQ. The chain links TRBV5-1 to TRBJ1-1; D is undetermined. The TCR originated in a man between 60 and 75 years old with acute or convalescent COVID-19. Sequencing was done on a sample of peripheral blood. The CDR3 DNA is TGCGCCAGCAGTTATGAGGGCGACACTGAAGCTTTCTTT. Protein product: CASSYEGDTEAFF. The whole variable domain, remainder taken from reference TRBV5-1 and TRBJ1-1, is KAGVTQTPRYLIKTRGQQVTLSCSPISGHRSVSWYQQTPGQGLQFLFEYFSETQRNKGNFPGRFSGRQFSNSRSEMNVSTLELGDSALYLCASSYEGDTEAFFGQGTRLTVV.